This T cell receptor (beta chain) was captured by sequencing in a study of sequential checkpoint blockade in melanoma. CDR3 length: 14 amino acids. The junction had 4 bases not matched to a gene; V was cut back by 0 bases and J by 6 bases. In germline, CDR1 is SGHRS, CDR2 YFSETQ. Sequencing used immunoSEQ multiplex PCR; TCRdb keeps in-frame clones, though not all of them. Of under 3,500 clones listed, 50% to 75% were seen once; the top ten hold under 25%. Treatment meaning: randomized to nivolumab then ipilimumab (arm A) or the reverse (arm B). DNA-damaging chemotherapy had not been given to any patient beforehand. PBMC sorting kept live CD3+CD8+ cells without CD19 or CD56.

The clonotype comes from a human donor with melanoma. V is TRBV5-1 and J is TRBJ2-7; TRBD1 aligns across 9 bases. Sequenced material: CD8+ T cells sorted from blood (inferred from file names), taken from a patient given nivolumab and ipilimumab in sequence. For the CDR3, the DNA is TGCGCCAGCAGCTTGGGGGGACAGGGCAGCGAGCAGTACTTC. Amino acids: CASSLGGQGSEQYF.